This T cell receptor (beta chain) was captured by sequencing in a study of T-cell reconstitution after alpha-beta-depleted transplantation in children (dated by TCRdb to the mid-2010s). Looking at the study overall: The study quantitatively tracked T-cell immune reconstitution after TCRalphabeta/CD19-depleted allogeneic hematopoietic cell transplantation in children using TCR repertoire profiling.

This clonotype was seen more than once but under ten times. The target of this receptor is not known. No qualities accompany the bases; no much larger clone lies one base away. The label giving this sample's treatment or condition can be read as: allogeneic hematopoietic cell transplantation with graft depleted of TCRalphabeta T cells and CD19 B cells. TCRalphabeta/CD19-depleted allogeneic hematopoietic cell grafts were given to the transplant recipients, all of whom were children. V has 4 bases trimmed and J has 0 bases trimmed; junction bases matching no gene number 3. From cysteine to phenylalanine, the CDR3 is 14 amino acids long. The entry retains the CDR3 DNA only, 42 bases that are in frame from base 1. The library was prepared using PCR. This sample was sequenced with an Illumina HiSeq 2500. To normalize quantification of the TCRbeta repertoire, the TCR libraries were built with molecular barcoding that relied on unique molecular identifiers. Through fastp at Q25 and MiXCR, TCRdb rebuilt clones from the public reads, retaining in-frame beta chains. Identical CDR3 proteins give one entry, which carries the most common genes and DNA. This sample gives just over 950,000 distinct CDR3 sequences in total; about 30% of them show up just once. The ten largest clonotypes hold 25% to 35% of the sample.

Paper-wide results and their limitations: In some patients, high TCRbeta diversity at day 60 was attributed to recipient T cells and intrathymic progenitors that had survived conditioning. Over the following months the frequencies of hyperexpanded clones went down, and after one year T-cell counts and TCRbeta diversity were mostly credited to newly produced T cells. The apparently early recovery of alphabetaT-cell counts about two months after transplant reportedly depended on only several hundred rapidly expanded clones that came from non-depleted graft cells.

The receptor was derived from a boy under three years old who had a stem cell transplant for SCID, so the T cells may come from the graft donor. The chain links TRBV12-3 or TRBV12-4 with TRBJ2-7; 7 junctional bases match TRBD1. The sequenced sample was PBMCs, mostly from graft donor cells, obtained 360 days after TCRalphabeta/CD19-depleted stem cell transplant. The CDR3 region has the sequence CASSSRGNSYEQYF. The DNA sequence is TGTGCCAGCAGTTCCAGGGGGAACTCCTACGAGCAGTACTTC.